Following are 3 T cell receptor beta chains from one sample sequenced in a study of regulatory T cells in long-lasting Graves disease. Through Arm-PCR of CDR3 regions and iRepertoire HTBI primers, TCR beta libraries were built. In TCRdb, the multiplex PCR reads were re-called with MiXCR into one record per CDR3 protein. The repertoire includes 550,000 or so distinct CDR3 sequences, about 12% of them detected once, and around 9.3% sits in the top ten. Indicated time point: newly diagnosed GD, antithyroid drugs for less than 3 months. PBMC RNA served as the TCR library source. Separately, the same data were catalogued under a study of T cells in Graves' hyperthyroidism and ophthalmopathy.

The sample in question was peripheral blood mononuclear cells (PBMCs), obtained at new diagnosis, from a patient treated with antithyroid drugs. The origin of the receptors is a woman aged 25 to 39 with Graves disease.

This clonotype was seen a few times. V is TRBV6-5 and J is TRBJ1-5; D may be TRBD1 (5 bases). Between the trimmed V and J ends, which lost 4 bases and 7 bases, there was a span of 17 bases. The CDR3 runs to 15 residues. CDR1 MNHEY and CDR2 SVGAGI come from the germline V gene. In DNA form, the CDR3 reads TGTGCCAGCAGTTCCGGGACGGGGTCTGGGCAGCCCCAGCATTTT. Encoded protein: CASSSGTGSGQPQHF.

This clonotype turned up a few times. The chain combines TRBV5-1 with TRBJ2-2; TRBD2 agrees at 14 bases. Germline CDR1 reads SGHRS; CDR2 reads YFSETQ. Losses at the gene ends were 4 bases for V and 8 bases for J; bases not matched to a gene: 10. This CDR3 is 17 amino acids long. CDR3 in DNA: TGCGCCAGCAGCCCGAGGGGGACTAGCGGGAGAGCGGGGGAGCTGTTTTTT. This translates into CASSPRGTSGRAGELFF.

The CDR3 coding sequence is TGTGCCAGCAGCCAAGATGCCGGGGTTCAAGAGACCCAGTACTTC. Its translation is CASSQDAGVQETQYF. The genes are TRBV14 and TRBJ2-5, with a possible D match to TRBD2 (5 bases). CDR3 length: 15 residues. Germline lookup yields CDR1 SGHDN and CDR2 FVKESK. Trimming removed 0 bases from V and 2 bases from J, with 10 bases in between.